The 13 T cell receptor beta chains given below trace back to one sample, sequenced in a study of memory CD4+ T cells and cytomegalovirus serostatus. Profiled with immunoSEQ multiplex PCR; TCRdb holds only in-frame clones, not every one. The sample holds over 35,000 clones; roughly four fifths are singletons and the top ten take about 0.73%. The sort gate was single viable CD3+CD4+CD8-CD45RO+ cells for memory CD4+ T cells. Specimen: memory CD4+ T cells from blood. The receptors here all came from an adult in good health and CMV-seronegative.

This chain connects TRBV30 to TRBJ1-1; D may be TRBD1 (5 bases). The CDR3 length is 14 residues. Deletions cut 2 bases from V and 1 base from J, with 11 bases between. Germline V CDR1 and CDR2: GTSNPN, SVGIG (reference sequence). The CDR3 sequence: CAWSYGQGNTEAFF. CDR3 in DNA: TGTGCCTGGAGTTATGGGCAGGGGAACACTGAAGCTTTCTTT.

This chain links TRBV4-1 with TRBJ1-5; perhaps TRBD1 as D (6 bases). This CDR3 region has 17 residues. Germline CDR1 and CDR2: MGHRA and YSYEKL. V lost 0 bases and J 0 bases, leaving 12 bases between the germline ends. Written as DNA, the CDR3 is TGCGCCAGCAGCCAAGAGGTAGGGGGGTATAGCAATCAGCCCCAGCATTTT. This encodes CASSQEVGGYSNQPQHF.

The rearrangement links TRBV6-5 to TRBJ2-2, with D possibly being TRBD2 (5 bases). The CDR3 is made up of 14 amino acids. CDR1 and CDR2 (germline): MNHEY, SVGAGI. Trimming took off 7 bases at V and 3 bases at J, with 12 bases between the two ends. The CDR3 bases are TGTGCCAGCATCGAAGAGGGCTACACCGGGGAGCTGTTTTTT. Its translation is CASIEEGYTGELFF.

V usage is TRBV10-1 and J usage is TRBJ2-3; D gene uncertain. V lost 2 bases to trimming and J lost 4 bases, with 13 bases between them. This CDR3 comprises 15 residues. Germline V lookup: CDR1 WNHNN, CDR2 SYGVQD (reference sequence). Written as DNA, the CDR3 is TGCGCCAGCAGTGAGCACCAATATGGTGCAGATACGCAGTATTTT. This codes for CASSEHQYGADTQYF.

This clone came up a few times. The V gene is TRBV10-3, the J gene TRBJ1-2; D is ambiguous. This CDR3 contains 15 residues. Trimming pared 0 bases from V and 6 bases from J, leaving 14 bases between. Germline V gives CDR1 ENHRY, CDR2 SYGVKD. Written as DNA, the CDR3 is TGTGCCATCAGTGAGTCGGTCCCCCCAACGGATGGCTACACCTTC. It translates to CAISESVPPTDGYTF.

There are a few counts of this clone. The chain links TRBV7-8 to TRBJ1-2, with unresolved D. V lost 2 bases and J 2 bases, leaving 0 bases between the germline ends. The CDR3 sequence is 11 residues long. From germline, CDR1 is SGHVS and CDR2 FQNEAQ. CDR3 region: CASSLNYGYTF. The CDR3 region has the DNA TGTGCCAGCAGCTTAAACTATGGCTACACCTTC.

The chain joins TRBV2 to TRBJ2-7, with TRBD1 identical over 7 bases. Looked up from germline, CDR1 is SNHLY and CDR2 is FYNNEI. The CDR3 totals 14 residues. With V trimmed by 5 bases and J by 6 bases, 10 bases remained unmatched. CDR3 coding DNA: TGTGCCAGCAGTACCTACCCGACAGGGAGCGAGCAGTACTTC. This sequence encodes CASSTYPTGSEQYF.

This clone was detected only once. The rearrangement joins TRBV5-4 to TRBJ2-5, with TRBD2 identical over 8 bases. Germline V gene lookup returns CDR1 SGHNT and CDR2 YYREEE (reference sequence). After removal of 2 bases from V and 2 bases from J, the junction contained 5 bases not matched to a gene. CDR3 length equals 15 residues. The DNA of the CDR3 is TGTGCCAGCAGCTTCGAAGGGACTAGACAAGAGACCCAGTACTTC. This codes for CASSFEGTRQETQYF.

V usage is TRBV28 and J usage is TRBJ2-7; possible D gene TRBD1, 7 bases. The V end lost 3 bases, the J end lost 0 bases, and 21 bases lay between the germline ends. This CDR3 is 18 amino acids long. CDR1 and CDR2 (germline): MDHEN, SYDVKM. For the CDR3, the DNA is TGTGCCAGCAGTTTCATCCGTTCGGACAGGACTACCTCCTACGAGCAGTACTTC. This gives the protein CASSFIRSDRTTSYEQYF.

V usage is TRBV19 and J usage is TRBJ1-4; D gene unclear. V was cut by 7 bases and J by 4 bases, with 13 bases left in between. Germline CDR1 is LNHDA and CDR2 is SQIVND (reference sequence). CDR3 length equals 14 residues. The CDR3 coding sequence is TGTGCCAGTACCATGGGTGGAGGTAATGAAAAACTGTTTTTT. Translation gives CASTMGGGNEKLFF.

Comments on this clone: Other DNA sequences in this specimen translate into the identical CDR3. The gene calls are TRBV6-5 and TRBJ1-5, with D possibly being TRBD1 (5 bases). The CDR3 spans 13 residues. V lost 6 bases and J lost 7, with 13 bases in between. Germline CDR1 MNHEY, CDR2 SVGAGI. The CDR3 nucleotides read TGTGCCAGCAGCCTGGGGGGGAGGCAGCCCCAGCATTTT. Translation: CASSLGGRQPQHF.

J is TRBJ1-2 and V is TRBV6-5; possibly TRBD1 for D (5 bases). V shed 6 bases and J shed 2 bases, with 16 bases lying between them. The V gene's germline CDR1 is MNHEY and CDR2 SVGAGI. CDR3 length equals 15 residues. The DNA for the CDR3 is TGTGCCAGCAGAGGGTCCGGGACGGGGAACTATGGCTACACCTTC. Amino acid sequence: CASRGSGTGNYGYTF.

V is TRBV5-1 and J is TRBJ2-2; 12 nucleotides match TRBD2. This CDR3 is 17 amino acids long. Germline lookup yields CDR1 SGHRS and CDR2 YFSETQ. Trimming removed 3 bases from V and 3 bases from J; junction bases left unmatched: 6. CDR3 DNA: TGCGCCAGCAGCTCTCGACTAGCGGGGGCCCACACCGGGGAGCTGTTTTTT. Translation: CASSSRLAGAHTGELFF.